The rows below give T cell receptor beta chains drawn from one sample of a study of T cells in localized non-small cell lung cancer. Produced via immunoSEQ multiplex PCR; TCRdb's table is partial and in-frame only. The repertoire holds around 26,000 clones, with roughly 90% as singletons. The starting material was peripheral blood, obtained before any cancer treatment. These receptors all come from a woman between 18 and 55 years old with stage I lung adenocarcinoma. The CDR3 runs from the conserved cysteine through the conserved F or W. A D gene is named only where the DNA matches it firmly. Size values are once, few and many counts, or a class for expanded clones, and some rows have none.

>TRBJ1-4|TRBV27|.|.
TGTGCCAGCAGTCCCCGTAGGGATGCTAATGAAAAACTGTTTTTT
CASSPRRDANEKLFF
>TRBJ1-1|TRBV7-8|.|.
TGTGCCAGCAGCCCGATTAGGTGGGGGAACACTGAAGCTTTCTTT
CASSPIRWGNTEAFF
>TRBJ2-3|TRBV14|.|TRBD1
TGTGCCAGCAGCCGATTTGACAGGGGGATAGATACGCAGTATTTT
CASSRFDRGIDTQYF
>TRBJ2-7|TRBV7-9|.|.
TGTGCCAGCAGCTCCGCAACCTACGAGCAGTACTTC
CASSSATYEQYF
>TRBJ2-1|TRBV6-6|.|TRBD2
TGTGCCAGCAGTTACCCGACTAGCGGGAGGGCTAATGAGCAGTTCTTC
CASSYPTSGRANEQFF
>TRBJ2-2|TRBV11-3|.|TRBD2
TGTGCCAGCAGCTTTTCTAGCGGGAGGGCCTCCGGGGAGCTGTTTTTT
CASSFSSGRASGELFF
>TRBJ1-1|TRBV27|.|.
TGTGCCAGCAGTCTTTCCCCGGGACCCAACACTGAAGCTTTCTTT
CASSLSPGPNTEAFF
>TRBJ2-1|TRBV28|.|.
TGTGCCAGCAGTTTATGGGGGGCTTTTTACAATGAGCAGTTCTTC
CASSLWGAFYNEQFF
>TRBJ1-5|TRBV28|.|.
TGTGCCAGCAGTTTGGAAAGGACATGGCGTTGGGCCAATCAGCCCCAGCATTTT
CASSLERTWRWANQPQHF
>TRBJ2-1|TRBV7-8|.|.
TGTGCCAGCAGCTTAGCGCAAGGGGGGGCTGAGCAGTTCTTC
CASSLAQGGAEQFF
>TRBJ1-1|TRBV19|.|.
TGTGCCAGTAGTGTCGTTAGGGGAGGCACTGAAGCTTTCTTT
CASSVVRGGTEAFF
>TRBJ1-1|TRBV6-5|.|.
TGTGCCAGCAGTTACTGGGGGGCGCGGAACACTGAAGCTTTCTTT
CASSYWGARNTEAFF
>TRBJ1-2|TRBV11-3|.|TRBD1
TGTGCCAGCAGCTTGAGGACAGGGGGCCGGGGCTACACCTTC
CASSLRTGGRGYTF
>TRBJ2-7|TRBV5-6|.|TRBD2
TGTGCCAGCAGCACTCCGGGACTACAGTACGAGCAGTACTTC
CASSTPGLQYEQYF
>TRBJ1-4|TRBV29-1|.|.
TGCAGCGTTGAAGATCCCTGGAAAAAACTGTTTTTT
CSVEDPWKKLFF
>TRBJ2-2|TRBV19|.|TRBD2
TGTGCCAGTAGAACCGGGACTAGCGGGACCGGGGAGCTGTTTTTT
CASRTGTSGTGELFF
>TRBJ2-3|TRBV5-1|.|.
TGCGCCAGCAGCTTGGATCTAAGGCCAGCCAACACAGATACGCAGTATTTT
CASSLDLRPANTDTQYF
>TRBJ2-1|TRBV5-1|.|.
TGCGCCAGCAGCCGGCAAGGGGCGGGATCAGTCTACAATGAGCAGTTCTTC
CASSRQGAGSVYNEQFF
>TRBJ1-1|TRBV5-1|.|.
TGCGCCAGCAGCTTACCAGGGGCAGCAGCTGAAGCTTTCTTT
CASSLPGAAAEAFF
>TRBJ1-2|TRBV5-4|.|TRBD1
TGTGCCAGCAGCGAAGGACAGGGGGCTGGTATGGGTGGCTACACCTTC
CASSEGQGAGMGGYTF
>TRBJ1-5|TRBV28|few|.
TGTGCCAGCAGTCCCCAGGGGCCCCAGCATTTT
CASSPQGPQHF
>TRBJ1-2|TRBV27|.|TRBD1
TGTGCCAGCAGCACCCATTCCGGGACAGCCTATGGCTACACCTTC
CASSTHSGTAYGYTF
>TRBJ2-1|TRBV2|.|.
TGTGCCAGCGCGACGACTAGGGGGAACAATGAGCAGTTCTTC
CASATTRGNNEQFF
>TRBJ2-7|TRBV7-9|.|TRBD1
TGTGCCAGCAGCTCAAGTTGGTTGGGACAGGGCTTCAACGAGCAGTACTTC
CASSSSWLGQGFNEQYF
>TRBJ1-1|TRBV7-2|.|.
TGTGCCAGCAGCTTCCCCGGGGCCACTGAAGCTTTCTTT
CASSFPGATEAFF
>TRBJ2-2|TRBV14|.|.
TGTGCCAGCAGACAGGGAGGCACCGGGGAGCTGTTTTTT
CASRQGGTGELFF
>TRBJ2-5|TRBV2|few|TRBD2
TGTGCCAGCAGCCGTCGGACTAGCGGCCAACGGACCCAGTACTTC
CASSRRTSGQRTQYF
>TRBJ1-2|TRBV9|.|TRBD1
TGTGCCAGCAGCCCTGGACAGGGGGCCTATGGCTACACCTTC
CASSPGQGAYGYTF
>TRBJ1-5|TRBV7-9|.|.
TGTGCCAGCAGCCCCGACAGTCGAGTCAATCAGCCCCAGCATTTT
CASSPDSRVNQPQHF
>TRBJ2-3|TRBV30|.|.
TGTGCCTGGAGTGTGGGGGGGGCAGCTGGAGATACGCAGTATTTT
CAWSVGGAAGDTQYF
>TRBJ2-1|TRBV7-9|.|.
TGTGCCAGCAGCTTACAAAAACGGTCCTACAATGAGCAGTTCTTC
CASSLQKRSYNEQFF
>TRBJ1-2|TRBV6-5|.|TRBD1
TGTGCCAGCAGTTCTTCTTACAGGGGGCACGGCTATGGCTACACCTTC
CASSSSYRGHGYGYTF
>TRBJ1-1|TRBV13|.|TRBD1
TGTGCCAGCAGCCCTCCAACAGGGGGCAGCACTGAAGCTTTCTTT
CASSPPTGGSTEAFF
>TRBJ1-1|TRBV28|.|TRBD1
TGTGCCAGCAGTCACCACAGGGGTATGAACACTGAAGCTTTCTTT
CASSHHRGMNTEAFF